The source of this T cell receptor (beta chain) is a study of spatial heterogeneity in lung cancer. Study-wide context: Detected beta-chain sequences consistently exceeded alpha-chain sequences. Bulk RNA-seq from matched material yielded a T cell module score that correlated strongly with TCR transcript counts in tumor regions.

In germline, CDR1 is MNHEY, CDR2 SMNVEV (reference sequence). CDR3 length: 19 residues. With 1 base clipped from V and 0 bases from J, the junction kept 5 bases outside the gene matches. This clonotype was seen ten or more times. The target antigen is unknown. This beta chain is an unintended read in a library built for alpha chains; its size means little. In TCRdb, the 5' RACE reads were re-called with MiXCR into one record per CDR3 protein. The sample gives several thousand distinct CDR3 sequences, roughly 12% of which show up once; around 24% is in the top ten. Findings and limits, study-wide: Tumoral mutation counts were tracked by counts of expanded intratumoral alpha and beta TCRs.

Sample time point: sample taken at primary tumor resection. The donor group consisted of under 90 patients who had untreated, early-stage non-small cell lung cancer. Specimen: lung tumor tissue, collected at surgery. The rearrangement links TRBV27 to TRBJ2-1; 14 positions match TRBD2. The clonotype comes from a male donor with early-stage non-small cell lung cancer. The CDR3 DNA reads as TGTGCCAGCAGTTTATGGACTAGCGGGAGGCCTAGCTCCTACAATGAGCAGTTCTTC. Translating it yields CASSLWTSGRPSSYNEQFF.